The 10 T cell receptor beta chains listed next were all sequenced from one sample in a study of regulatory T cells in long-lasting Graves disease. Researchers made TCR beta libraries by using iRepertoire HTBI primers and running Arm-PCR on CDR3 regions. TCRdb reprocessed the multiplex PCR reads with MiXCR, giving one entry per CDR3 protein. This sample has under 700,000 distinct CDR3 sequences; 15% to 20% occur once, and the top ten carry roughly 25%. Time point specified: newly diagnosed GD, antithyroid drugs for less than 3 months. PBMCs were the source of the RNA used for TCR sequencing. In addition, the sample was reused for a study of T cells in Graves' hyperthyroidism and ophthalmopathy.

The material was peripheral blood mononuclear cells (PBMCs), obtained at new diagnosis, from a patient treated with antithyroid drugs. The receptors were sampled from a woman aged 35 to 60 with Graves disease.

For this clonotype: Germline is not matched at one junction end, which may reflect a read error. The V gene is TRBV12-3 or TRBV12-4, the J gene TRBJ2-1; 12 bases match TRBD2. This CDR3 has 15 amino acids. The CDR3 nucleotides read TGTGCCAACAGTTTATGGACTAGCGGGGACAATGAGCAGTTCTTC. Residues: CANSLWTSGDNEQFF.

The gene calls are TRBV6-8 and TRBJ2-3, with TRBD2 identical over 12 bases. The CDR3 runs to 16 residues. Germline V gene data show CDR1 as MNHGY and CDR2 as SAAAGT. Trimming removed 5 bases from V and 2 bases from J; junction bases left unmatched: 5. For the CDR3, the DNA is TGTGCCAGCAGTGAAGCTAGCGGGGGGGCCACAGATACGCAGTATTTT. It encodes CASSEASGGATDTQYF.

There are a few counts of this clonotype. The chain recombines TRBV12-3 or TRBV12-4 with TRBJ2-1; TRBD2 agrees at 9 bases. This CDR3 is built from 15 residues. Trimming at V came to 4 bases and at J to 7 bases, leaving 8 bases not matched to a gene. CDR3 coding DNA: TGTGCCAGCAGTTCGAATAGCGGGGGTAATAATGAGCAGTTCTTC. It yields the protein CASSSNSGGNNEQFF.

The rearrangement links TRBV10-3 to TRBJ1-6; 8 bases map to TRBD1. V lost 4 bases and J lost 7; bases outside the gene matches: 6. The CDR3 covers 15 residues. Germline V gives CDR1 ENHRY, CDR2 SYGVKD. The CDR3 nucleotides read TGTGCCATCAGTGGTCCAGACAGGGGAAATTCACCCCTCCACTTT. Translated: CAISGPDRGNSPLHF.

This clonotype was observed a few times. The chain recombines TRBV2 with TRBJ1-6; a possible D gene is TRBD1 (5 bases). This CDR3 spans 15 amino acids. With 7 bases removed from V and 8 bases from J, the gap between germline ends came to 18 bases. Per germline, CDR1 SNHLY and CDR2 FYNNEI. The CDR3: CASTAGRLRDSPLHF. DNA for the CDR3: TGTGCCAGCACGGCAGGGAGACTTAGGGATTCACCCCTCCACTTT.

This clonotype has ten or more counts. This rearrangement joins TRBV3-1 to TRBJ2-7, with 8 bases lining up with TRBD2. The length of the CDR3 is 14 residues. V trimming: 4 bases; J trimming: 5 bases; junction bases outside the gene matches: 7. Germline V CDR1 and CDR2: LGHDT, YNNKEL (reference sequence). The chain's CDR3 is CASSPSAGGDEQYF. The CDR3, as DNA: TGTGCCAGCAGCCCATCCGCGGGGGGCGACGAGCAGTACTTC.

V is TRBV7-2 and J is TRBJ1-5, with 10 bases that match TRBD1. Germline trimming cut 5 bases from V and 2 bases from J; bases unmatched to any gene: 3. There are 15 residues in the CDR3. Germline V gene sequence: CDR1 SGHTA, CDR2 FQGNSA. CDR3 bases: TGTGCCAGCAGCAGAGGGACAGGGGGCAATCAGCCCCAGCATTTT. Translated, it gives CASSRGTGGNQPQHF.

Notes on this clonotype: This may arise from a read error, as a much more abundant clone is one base away. The chain recombines TRBV12-3 or TRBV12-4 with TRBJ1-6, with D tentatively TRBD1 (6 bases). The V end lost 4 bases, the J end lost 2 bases, and 15 bases lay between the germline ends. The CDR3 spans 17 residues. Here the CDR3 reads CASSSPSGHPYNSPLHF. Here the CDR3 DNA reads TGTGCCAGCAGTTCCCCGTCGGGACACCCCTATAATTCACCCCTCCACTTT.

This clonotype appeared a few times. The rearrangement uses TRBV6-2 or TRBV6-3 and TRBJ2-5; TRBD2 matches 7 bases. The CDR3 is 12 residues long. Germline loops: CDR1 MNHEY, CDR2 SVGEGT. V lost 6 bases, J lost 5 bases, and 3 bases stayed unmatched. CDR3 region: CASRSGAETQYF. CDR3 DNA sequence: TGTGCCAGCAGAAGCGGGGCGGAGACCCAGTACTTC.

This clonotype was counted many times. J is TRBJ2-7 and V is TRBV12-3 or TRBV12-4; a weak D match, TRBD1 (5 bases). The CDR3 extends over 13 amino acids. Trimming shortened V by 4 bases and J by 5 bases, and 12 bases separated the two germline ends. CDR3 coding DNA: TGTGCCAGCAGTTCTAGACAGCTCCACGAGCAGTACTTC. Its protein product is CASSSRQLHEQYF.